The sequence of this T cell receptor (beta chain) was determined in a study of cytomegalovirus exposure and HLA in healthy donors. Study-wide context: Approximately 170 million T cells yielded 117 million unique TCR beta sequences in earlier analysis.

With 60 Vbeta and 13 Jbeta primers, the PCR was carried out. TCRdb's table, derived via immunoSEQ multiplex PCR, lists solely in-frame clones and lacks some. The sample yields approximately 100,000 clones, 74% seen once. Points on this clone: Antigen specificity is unknown.

Findings of the study overall: The authors judged a highly shared variant cluster likely a sequencing artifact. The number of N-insertions in an Asian-associated ancestry cluster was reportedly below the 666-donor mean in a later analysis. The study listed around 150 cytomegalovirus-associated TCR beta chains.

The sample was PBMCs. This receptor was identified in a human donor in good health.

The CDR3 bases are TGCAGCGCCGGGACAGGGCTAGCAAACACCATATATTTT. Its translation: CSAGTGLANTIYF. The rearrangement uses TRBV29-1 and TRBJ1-3, with TRBD1 matching 9 bases. The germline gives CDR1 SQVTM, CDR2 ANQGSEA. Trimming cost V 7 bases and J 6 bases; bases outside gene matches: 7. The CDR3 length is 13 residues.